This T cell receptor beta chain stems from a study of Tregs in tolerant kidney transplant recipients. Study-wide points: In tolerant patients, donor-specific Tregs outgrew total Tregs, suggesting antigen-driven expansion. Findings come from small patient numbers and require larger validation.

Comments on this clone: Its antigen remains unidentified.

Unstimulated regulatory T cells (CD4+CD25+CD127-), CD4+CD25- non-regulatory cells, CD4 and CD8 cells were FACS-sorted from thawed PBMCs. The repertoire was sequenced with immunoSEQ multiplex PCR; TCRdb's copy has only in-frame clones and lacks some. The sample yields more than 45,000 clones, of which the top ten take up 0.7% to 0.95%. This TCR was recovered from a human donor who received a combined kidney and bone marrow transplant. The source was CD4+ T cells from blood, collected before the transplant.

This CDR3 is CSKRGLAKNIQYF. The DNA read from the CDR3 is TGCAGTAAACGGGGTTTAGCCAAAAACATT. The rearrangement uses TRBV20-1 and TRBJ2-4; weak D call: TRBD2 (5 bases). The CDR3 is cut off 3 residues early in the read; its end comes from the germline J gene. The CDR3 totals 13 residues. V lost 8 bases and J lost 0, with 11 bases in between. The germline CDR1 and CDR2 sequences are DFQATT and SNEGSKA (reference sequence).